Listed here are 8 T cell receptor beta chains from one sample, sequenced in a study of lymphopenia after photon versus proton radiotherapy. The protocol was immunoSEQ multiplex PCR, while the TCRdb copy is restricted to in-frame clones and leaves out a portion. The repertoire has tens of thousands of clones, approximately 91% of them found once; the top ten carry roughly 2.7%. The sample here was peripheral blood, taken from a patient treated with photon-based radiotherapy. These receptors were obtained from a woman in her 70s with pancreatic cancer.

The chain carries TRBV30 and TRBJ1-2, with a tentative D call TRBD1 (5 bases). Germline V gives CDR1 GTSNPN, CDR2 SVGIG (reference sequence). V dropped 8 bases and J dropped 5 bases, with 15 bases sitting between them. The CDR3 runs to 12 residues. The CDR3 sequence is CASREGNYGYTF. The DNA of the CDR3 is TGTGCCAGTAGGGAGGGGAATTATGGCTACACCTTC.

The chain links TRBV11-2 to TRBJ2-3; no firm D call. V lost 7 bases to trimming and J lost 1 base, with 12 bases between them. From germline, CDR1 is SGHAT and CDR2 FQNNGV. This CDR3 has 14 amino acids. The CDR3 DNA sequence: TGTGCCAGCACAGTGGGGATGGGCACAGATACGCAGTATTTT. Its protein is CASTVGMGTDTQYF.

V is TRBV5-1 and J is TRBJ2-1; TRBD1 agrees at 8 bases. The germline V gene has CDR1 SGHRS and CDR2 YFSETQ. The V segment lost 6 bases and the J segment 4 bases; nucleotides outside the gene matches: 9. The length of the CDR3 is 15 residues. Here the CDR3 DNA reads TGCGCCAGCACCTTAAACGGACAGGGATACAATGAGCAGTTCTTC. It translates to CASTLNGQGYNEQFF.

The J gene is TRBJ2-1, the V gene TRBV6-5, with 10 bases lining up with TRBD2. The CDR3 sequence is 15 residues long. V lost 2 bases to trimming and J lost 9 bases; unmatched junction nucleotides: 7. Germline V lookup: CDR1 MNHEY, CDR2 SVGAGI. This CDR3 is CASSYASGSKREQFF. The CDR3 nucleotides are TGTGCCAGCAGTTACGCTAGCGGGAGTAAGCGTGAGCAGTTCTTC.

Turning to this clone: Other DNA sequences of this sample code for an identical CDR3. This sequence joins TRBV19 and TRBJ2-7, with TRBD2 as a possible D gene (6 bases). The germline V gene has CDR1 LNHDA and CDR2 SQIVND (reference sequence). V lost 8 bases to trimming and J lost 1 base, with 9 bases between them. The CDR3 contains 12 residues. CDR3 protein: CASGRGSYEQYF. The CDR3, as DNA: TGTGCCAGTGGGCGGGGTTCCTACGAGCAGTACTTC.

The rearrangement joins TRBV6-5 to TRBJ2-7; tentative D call: TRBD2 (5 bases). V was clipped by 0 bases and J by 3 bases, with 15 bases between them. Germline loops: CDR1 MNHEY, CDR2 SVGAGI. The length of the CDR3 is 16 residues. The CDR3, as DNA: TGTGCCAGCAGTTACTCGGAGAAACACGGACTCTACGAGCAGTACTTC. Encoded protein: CASSYSEKHGLYEQYF.

The chain joins TRBV9 to TRBJ2-3; tentative D call: TRBD1 (6 bases). The CDR3 totals 14 residues. Trimming stripped 4 bases from V and 3 bases from J, with 12 bases between. Germline V lookup: CDR1 SGDLS, CDR2 YYNGEE. The CDR3 sequence is CASSLGGWTDTQYF. CDR3 coding DNA: TGTGCCAGCAGCTTAGGGGGATGGACAGATACGCAGTATTTT.

The rearrangement joins TRBV6-1 to TRBJ2-7; 7 bases line up with TRBD2. Germline assignment: CDR1 MNHNS and CDR2 SASEGT. With V trimmed by 1 base and J by 0 bases, 3 bases remained unmatched. CDR3 length equals 15 residues. CDR3 nucleotide sequence: TGTGCCAGCAGTGAAGTCTTAGCGGGCTCCTACGAGCAGTACTTC. Translated, it gives CASSEVLAGSYEQYF.